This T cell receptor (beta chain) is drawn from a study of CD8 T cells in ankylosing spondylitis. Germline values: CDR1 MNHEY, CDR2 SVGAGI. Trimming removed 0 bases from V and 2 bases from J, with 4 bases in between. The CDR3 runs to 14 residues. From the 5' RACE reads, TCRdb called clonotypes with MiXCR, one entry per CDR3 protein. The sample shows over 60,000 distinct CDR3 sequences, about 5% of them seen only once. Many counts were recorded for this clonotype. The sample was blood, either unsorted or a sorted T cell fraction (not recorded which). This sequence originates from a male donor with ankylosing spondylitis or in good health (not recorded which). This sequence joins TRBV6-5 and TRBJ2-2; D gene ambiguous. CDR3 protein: CASSYSLNTGELFF. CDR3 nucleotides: TGTGCCAGCAGTTACTCGTTAAACACCGGGGAGCTGTTTTTT.